Presented here are 32 T cell receptor beta chains from one specimen sequenced in a study of CD8+ T cells in alopecia areata. Sequencing templates came from extracted RNA that was reverse transcribed into cDNA. Produced via immunoSEQ multiplex PCR; TCRdb's table is partial and in-frame only. Observed are some 120,000 clones, no singletons, with the top ten taking roughly a fifth. The material sequenced was lesional skin. The receptors come from a C3H/HeJ mouse with alopecia areata. These mice share the MHC haplotype H2-k.

Points on this clone: TCRdb and the translated DNA give different amino acids at residue 13; the protein presented here is the one translated from the DNA. Genes and germline come from the mouse. Read coverage stops 3 residues before the CDR3 terminus; the germline J gene supplies the remainder. The V and J genes are TRBV1 and TRBJ1-6; no firm D call. TRBJ1-6 is recorded as an ORF, its role being uncertain. The CDR3 runs 16 residues. The germline V gene encodes CDR1 NSQYPW and CDR2 LRSPGD (reference sequence). V was cut by 2 bases and J by 0 bases, with 8 bases left in between. The CDR3 bases that were read are TGCACCTGCAGTGCACCTGGAAATTCCTATAATTCGCCC. Its protein is CTCSAPGNSYNSP. The CDR3 as a whole reads CTCSAPGNSYNSPLYF.

As for this clone: Gene names refer to mouse genes. From the germline J gene comes the end of the CDR3, since the read stops 4 residues before it. This chain connects TRBV13-3 to TRBJ1-1; TRBD1 matches 9 bases. The CDR3 loop spans 13 amino acids. Germline V lookup: CDR1 NNHDY, CDR2 SYVADS. The DNA read from the CDR3 is TGTGCCAGCAGCCAGGACAGGGGCCCA. This translates into CASSQDRGP. The entire CDR3 is CASSQDRGPEVFF.

This clone has only a few counts. Gene and germline names: mouse. The read finishes 4 residues shy of the CDR3 end, and the germline J gene is used to complete it. The rearrangement uses TRBV1 and TRBJ2-5, with 9 bases fitting TRBD1. J was trimmed by 2 bases and V by 3 bases; bases with no gene match: 6. There are 16 residues in the CDR3. The germline gives CDR1 NSQYPW, CDR2 LRSPGD (reference sequence). The CDR3 loop is CTCSASTGGVQDTQYF. The part of the CDR3 DNA that was read is TGCACCTGCAGTGCGTCCACAGGGGGCGTCCAAGAC. The whole variable domain, filled in from reference TRBV1 and TRBJ2-5, reads VTLLEQNPRWRLVPRGQAVNLRCILKNSQYPWMSWYQQDLQKQLQWLFTLRSPGDKEVKSLPGADYLATRVTDTELRLQVANMSQGRTLYCTCSASTGGVQDTQYFGPGTRLLVL.

On this clone: These gene names are mouse names. The observed sequence ends 4 residues before the CDR3 terminus, with the missing tail filled in from the germline J gene. The rearrangement links TRBV13-3 to TRBJ2-1, with 7 positions matching TRBD2. The junction had 8 bases not matched to a gene; V was cut back by 3 bases and J by 2 bases. The CDR3 length is 16 residues. In germline, CDR1 is NNHDY, CDR2 SYVADS. The CDR3 sequence: CASSAPGGKDYAEQFF. CDR3 DNA, as far as it was read: TGTGCCAGCAGTGCCCCGGGGGGGAAGGACTATGCT.

A remark on this clone: TCRdb and the translated DNA give different amino acids at residue 12; the protein presented here is the one translated from the DNA. Gene names are mouse gene names. Read coverage stops 3 residues before the CDR3 terminus; the germline J gene supplies the remainder. The J gene is TRBJ1-6, the V gene TRBV19, with D possibly being TRBD1 (6 bases). TRBJ1-6 is flagged as an ORF with uncertain function. The CDR3 extends over 15 amino acids. Between the trimmed V and J ends, which lost 4 bases and 0 bases, there was a span of 8 bases. Germline loops: CDR1 FNHDT, CDR2 SITEND (reference sequence). The covered CDR3 bases are TGTGCCAGCAGTCAGGGGTTTTCCTATAATTCGCCC. Protein: CASSQGFSYNSP. The CDR3 in its entirety is CASSQGFSYNSPLYF.

This clone was recorded a few times. Mouse gene names and germline throughout. The read is 4 residues too short to cover the CDR3 end, so that end is filled in from the germline J gene. V and J are TRBV1 and TRBJ2-5; 12 nucleotides line up with TRBD2. The CDR3 covers 14 residues. CDR1 is NSQYPW and CDR2 is LRSPGD in the germline V gene (reference sequence). CDR3 bases read: TGCACCTGCAGCACCGGGACTGGGGGGGAC. Protein sequence: CTCSTGTGGD. The entire CDR3 is CTCSTGTGGDTQYF.

The sample holds a few counts of this clone. Gene names are mouse gene names. The read is 4 residues too short to cover the CDR3 end, so that end is filled in from the germline J gene. This sample includes further DNA sequences coding for the same CDR3. The rearrangement links TRBV13-2 to TRBJ1-4, with D possibly matching TRBD1 (6 bases). The germline V and J ends were trimmed by 3 bases and 0 bases, with 9 bases remaining between them. The CDR3 covers 15 residues. Germline V gene lookup returns CDR1 NNHNN and CDR2 SYGAGS (reference sequence). The chain's CDR3 is CASGGQGISNERLFF. The sequenced part of the CDR3 DNA is TGTGCCAGCGGTGGGCAGGGGATTTCCAACGAA.

A word on this clone: The DNA translation disagrees with the TCRdb protein at residue 12, so the protein in this description comes from the DNA. Here the gene names and germline are mouse. CDR3 region: CTCSARQVYNSPLYF. CDR3 bases read: TGCACCTGCAGTGCCAGACAGGTTTATAATTCGCCC. The chain is built from TRBV1 and TRBJ1-6; D possibly corresponds to TRBD1 (6 bases). The CDR3 end is not reached by the read, which stops 3 residues before it; the germline J gene fills it in. TRBJ1-6 is noted as an ORF with a role that remains uncertain. The length of the CDR3 is 15 residues. CDR1 is NSQYPW and CDR2 is LRSPGD in the germline V gene (reference sequence). V gave up 3 bases and J gave up 4 bases, with 10 bases separating them.

As regards this clone: Genes and germline come from the mouse. The sequence runs out 4 residues before the end of the CDR3; the remainder is reconstructed from the germline J gene. This chain links TRBV13-3 with TRBJ2-7; 10 bases fit TRBD2. CDR1 is NNHDY and CDR2 is SYVADS in the germline V gene. This CDR3 spans 14 amino acids. CDR3 DNA (partial): TGTGCCAGCAGTTCCAACTGGGGGGGTTAT. Amino acids: CASSSNWGGY. The whole CDR3 protein reads CASSSNWGGYEQYF.

This clone was seen repeatedly, ten times or more. Any gene name here is a mouse gene name. The sequenced fragment ends 4 residues before the CDR3 boundary, so the rest is inferred from the germline J gene. The chain recombines TRBV13-3 with TRBJ2-1; 8 bases are shared with TRBD2. The CDR3 runs 14 residues. CDR1 and CDR2 from the germline V gene are NNHDY and SYVADS. The junction had 4 bases not matched to a gene; V was cut back by 5 bases and J by 3 bases. CDR3 residues: CASSPDWGYAEQFF. Incomplete CDR3 DNA: TGTGCCAGCAGCCCTGACTGGGGCTATGCT.

This clone has at least ten counts. Gene labels here are mouse ones. The CDR3 goes on 4 residues after the read ends, and that part is filled in from the germline J gene. The chain uses TRBV13-3 and TRBJ1-1; possible D gene TRBD1, 6 bases. The CDR3 contains 13 residues. Germline V lookup: CDR1 NNHDY, CDR2 SYVADS. CDR3 residues: CASRAGGALEVFF. The sequenced CDR3 bases are TGTGCCAGCAGGGCTGGGGGGGCGTTA.

In the case of this clone: Gene names follow the mouse nomenclature. The observed sequence ends 4 residues before the CDR3 terminus, with the missing tail filled in from the germline J gene. The chain combines TRBV16 with TRBJ2-1; TRBD1 matches 9 bases. Germline trimming cut 6 bases from V and 1 base from J; bases unmatched to any gene: 1. This CDR3 is built from 14 residues. Germline values: CDR1 SGHSA, CDR2 FRNQAP. CDR3 sequence reads: CASSGTGNYAEQFF. Incomplete CDR3 DNA: TGTGCAAGCAGTGGGACAGGGAACTATGCT.

Concerning this clone itself: Mouse gene names and germline throughout. The read falls 4 residues short of the CDR3 end, and the missing part is taken from the germline J gene. J is TRBJ2-5 and V is TRBV1, with 10 bases identical to TRBD1. Germline assignment: CDR1 NSQYPW and CDR2 LRSPGD (reference sequence). This CDR3 is 14 amino acids long. The CDR3 bases that were read are TGCACCTGCAGTGCGACAGGGGGCGATGAC. Its translation is CTCSATGGDD. The CDR3 in its entirety is CTCSATGGDDTQYF.

Comments on this clone: Mouse names are used for the genes. The read falls 4 residues short of the CDR3 end, and the missing part is taken from the germline J gene. The genes are TRBV19 and TRBJ2-7; TRBD1 might be the D (5 bases). Germline loops: CDR1 FNHDT, CDR2 SITEND (reference sequence). The CDR3 extends over 13 amino acids. The CDR3 here is CASSTQGGDEQYF. The CDR3 bases that were read are TGTGCCAGCAGTACGCAGGGAGGGGAT.

As for this clone: The gene symbols are mouse symbols. The observed sequence ends 4 residues before the CDR3 terminus, with the missing tail filled in from the germline J gene. This rearrangement joins TRBV17 to TRBJ2-5, with 9 bases matching TRBD2. Looked up from germline, CDR1 is MNHDT and CDR2 is YYDKIL. The CDR3 contains 14 residues. V lost 5 bases and J lost 3; bases outside the gene matches: 3. This CDR3 is CASSSGLGQDTQYF. Partial CDR3 DNA: TGTGCTAGCAGTTCCGGACTGGGGCAAGAC.

This clone was counted between two and nine times. Gene names and germline match the mouse. The CDR3 is cut off 4 residues early in the read; its end comes from the germline J gene. The genes are TRBV31 and TRBJ2-7, with TRBD1 as a possible D gene (6 bases). Germline CDR1 and CDR2: GKSSPN and SITVG. V was trimmed by 4 bases and J by 2 bases, leaving 9 bases between them. CDR3 size: 12 residues. Here the CDR3 reads CAWNRDTYEQYF. The CDR3 DNA, read in part, is TGTGCCTGGAACCGGGACACCTAT.

Of note for this clone: Genes and germline come from the mouse. The CDR3 here is CASSIPGSGQLYF. The covered CDR3 bases are TGTGCCAGCAGTATACCAGGGTCCGGG. The chain links TRBV19 to TRBJ2-2, with D tentatively TRBD1 (5 bases). The DNA ends 4 residues before the CDR3 does, and the rest of the CDR3 is filled in from the germline J gene. CDR3 length equals 13 residues. V was trimmed by 1 base and J by 6 bases, leaving 7 bases between them. Germline V gene data show CDR1 as FNHDT and CDR2 as SITEND (reference sequence). The full variable domain, completed using reference TRBV19 and TRBJ2-2, is GGIITQTPKFLIGQEGQKLTLKCQQNFNHDTMYWYRQDSGKGLRLIYYSITENDLQKGDLSEGYDASREKKSSFSLTVTSAQKNEMAVFLCASSIPGSGQLYFGEGSKLTVL.

A remark on this clone: The genes are named according to mouse. With the read ending 4 residues before the CDR3 end, the germline J gene is used to fill in that end. The V and J genes are TRBV16 and TRBJ2-3, with TRBD2 matching 7 bases. The CDR3 is 14 amino acids. The germline CDR1 and CDR2 sequences are SGHSA and FRNQAP. The covered CDR3 bases are TGTGCAAGCAGCTTAGCCCTGGGGGAAGAA. Its translation is CASSLALGEE. The CDR3 in its entirety is CASSLALGEETLYF.

Regarding this clone: Any gene name here is a mouse gene name. From the germline J gene comes the end of the CDR3, since the read stops 4 residues before it. This chain joins TRBV19 and TRBJ2-3; D might be TRBD1 (5 bases). The germline V gene encodes CDR1 FNHDT and CDR2 SITEND (reference sequence). The CDR3 covers 15 residues. V lost 5 bases and J lost 2, with 15 bases in between. The DNA read from the CDR3 is TGTGCCAGCAGCCTCTCCCAGGGTGCTGCAGAA. It translates to CASSLSQGAAE. The CDR3 in its entirety is CASSLSQGAAETLYF. Together with reference TRBV19 and TRBJ2-3, the CDR3 gives the full variable domain: GGIITQTPKFLIGQEGQKLTLKCQQNFNHDTMYWYRQDSGKGLRLIYYSITENDLQKGDLSEGYDASREKKSSFSLTVTSAQKNEMAVFLCASSLSQGAAETLYFGSGTRLTVL.

On this clone itself: Genes and germline come from the mouse. The observed sequence ends 4 residues before the CDR3 terminus, with the missing tail filled in from the germline J gene. V and J are TRBV1 and TRBJ2-1, with D tentatively TRBD1 (5 bases). Trimming cost V 3 bases and J 6 bases, with 15 bases left between them. Germline loops: CDR1 NSQYPW, CDR2 LRSPGD (reference sequence). The CDR3 extends over 15 amino acids. This CDR3 reads CTCSAEGREAAEQFF. The covered CDR3 bases are TGCACCTGCAGTGCGGAGGGCAGGGAAGCTGCT. The entire variable domain, with the rest obtained from reference TRBV1 and TRBJ2-1, is as follows: VTLLEQNPRWRLVPRGQAVNLRCILKNSQYPWMSWYQQDLQKQLQWLFTLRSPGDKEVKSLPGADYLATRVTDTELRLQVANMSQGRTLYCTCSAEGREAAEQFFGPGTRLTVL.

This clone has a handful of counts. Gene names and germline refer to mouse. The read comes to an end 4 residues before the CDR3 does, leaving the germline J gene to fill in the end. The chain combines TRBV19 with TRBJ2-3; TRBD2 matches at 10 bases. The ends lost 4 bases at V and 1 base at J; junction bases unmatched: 3. Germline loops: CDR1 FNHDT, CDR2 SITEND (reference sequence). The CDR3 contains 15 residues. The CDR3 sequence is CASSGWGGGAETLYF. The sequenced CDR3 bases are TGTGCCAGCAGTGGCTGGGGGGGCGGTGCAGAA.

This clone came up a few times. The gene names given are mouse names. Read coverage stops 4 residues before the CDR3 terminus; the germline J gene supplies the remainder. This sequence joins TRBV13-1 and TRBJ1-4; weak D call: TRBD1 (5 bases). The germline gives CDR1 NSHNY, CDR2 SYGAGN. The CDR3 is 14 amino acids. The CDR3 DNA, read in part, is TGTGCCAGCAGTGATCGCGCAGGGCTCGAA. Translated: CASSDRAGLE. The full CDR3 protein reads CASSDRAGLERLFF.

This clone has a handful of counts. Any gene name here is a mouse gene name. Read coverage stops 4 residues before the CDR3 terminus; the germline J gene supplies the remainder. The chain recombines TRBV14 with TRBJ2-1, with TRBD1 identical over 7 bases. Per the germline V gene, CDR1 is SGHDT and CDR2 is FRDEAV. The CDR3 contains 13 residues. The CDR3 here is CASSFGTVSEQFF. Partial CDR3 DNA: TGTGCCAGCAGTTTCGGGACAGTTTCT.

This clone has a handful of counts. Gene names and germline match the mouse. Sequencing ends 4 residues short of the CDR3 end; the germline J gene provides the rest. The rearrangement links TRBV17 to TRBJ2-1, with TRBD2 matching 7 bases. In germline, CDR1 is MNHDT, CDR2 YYDKIL. J gave up 1 base and V 0 bases, and 3 bases lay outside the gene matches. CDR3 length: 16 amino acids. The CDR3 here is CASSRDLWGNYAEQFF. CDR3 DNA (partial): TGTGCTAGCAGTAGAGATCTCTGGGGGAACTATGCT.

This clone appeared many times. These gene names are mouse names. Coverage ceases 4 residues before the CDR3 finishes, and the germline J gene fills in the end. The sample carries other DNA sequences with the same CDR3. This chain uses TRBV1 with TRBJ2-1; 9 positions match TRBD2. The CDR3 covers 13 residues. Trimming removed 6 bases from V and 4 bases from J; junction bases left unmatched: 1. Germline CDR1 reads NSQYPW; CDR2 reads LRSPGD (reference sequence). CDR3 residues: CTCRTGGYAEQFF. The sequenced part of the CDR3 DNA is TGCACCTGCAGAACTGGGGGGTATGCT.

A note on this clone: The genes and germline here are from mouse. The CDR3 end falls 4 residues outside the read, so it is completed with the germline J gene. The V call is TRBV13-3, the J call TRBJ2-7; 10 bases map to TRBD2. The CDR3 spans 15 residues. Looked up from germline, CDR1 is NNHDY and CDR2 is SYVADS. The part of the CDR3 DNA that was read is TGTGCCAGCAGTGACCCCGACTGGGGGGCCGAT. Encoded protein: CASSDPDWGAD. The CDR3, in full, reads CASSDPDWGADEQYF.

This clone was counted at least ten times. Genes here carry mouse names. The read gets to within 4 residues of the CDR3 end, and the germline J gene fills in the rest. The V gene is TRBV13-3, the J gene TRBJ1-2; unclear D gene. Germline assignment: CDR1 NNHDY and CDR2 SYVADS. V was trimmed by 6 bases and J by 0 bases, leaving 6 bases between them. The CDR3 sequence is 12 residues long. The CDR3 region is CASKMANSDYTF. CDR3 bases read: TGTGCCAGCAAAATGGCAAACTCC.

There are a few counts of this clone. Gene labels here are mouse ones. The CDR3 end falls 4 residues outside the read, so it is completed with the germline J gene. This sequence joins TRBV17 and TRBJ2-5, with D tentatively TRBD2 (5 bases). V was pared by 5 bases and J by 3 bases, with 9 bases between. CDR3 size: 13 residues. Germline V gives CDR1 MNHDT, CDR2 YYDKIL. CDR3 DNA, as far as it was read: TGTGCTAGCAGTCCCGGACTACAAGAC. Amino acids: CASSPGLQD. The whole CDR3 region reads CASSPGLQDTQYF.

A note on this clone: The gene names here belong to mouse. The read terminates 4 residues before the CDR3 end, so the remaining end is supplied by the germline J gene. This chain uses TRBV1 with TRBJ2-1; D is possibly TRBD2 (6 bases). The length of the CDR3 is 16 residues. V shed 0 bases and J shed 0 bases, with 9 bases lying between them. The germline V gene encodes CDR1 NSQYPW and CDR2 LRSPGD (reference sequence). CDR3 bases read: TGCACCTGCAGTGCAGACGGACTGACTAACTATGCT. It codes for CTCSADGLTNYA. In full, the CDR3 is CTCSADGLTNYAEQFF.

There are a few counts of this clone. The germline and genes are mouse ones. CDR3 loop: CASSSWGSAETLYF. The covered CDR3 bases are TGTGCTAGCAGTAGTTGGGGAAGTGCAGAA. This chain joins TRBV17 and TRBJ2-3, with a tentative D call TRBD2 (5 bases). From the germline J gene comes the end of the CDR3, since the read stops 4 residues before it. Trimming stripped 3 bases from V and 0 bases from J, with 7 bases between. CDR1 is MNHDT, CDR2 YYDKIL, per germline. The CDR3 covers 14 residues.

A few counts support this clone. Each gene name is a mouse one. The CDR3 is cut off 4 residues early in the read; its end comes from the germline J gene. V is TRBV17 and J is TRBJ2-1; D ambiguous. The CDR3 extends over 12 amino acids. Germline CDR1 is MNHDT and CDR2 is YYDKIL. With 4 bases removed from V and 6 bases from J, the gap between germline ends came to 7 bases. The CDR3: CASSIGFAEQFF. The sequenced CDR3 bases are TGTGCTAGCAGTATAGGTTTTGCT. The variable domain in full, completed from reference TRBV17 and TRBJ2-1, reads DTTVKQNPRYKLARVGKPVNLICSQTMNHDTMYWYQKKPNQAPKLLLFYYDKILNREADTFEKFQSSRPNNSFCSLYIGSAGLEYSAMYLCASSIGFAEQFFGPGTRLTVL.

This clone has more than one count but fewer than ten. Gene names denote mouse genes. This chain's CDR3 is CASSDQGGHEQYF. CDR3 DNA, as far as it was read: TGTGCCAGCAGTGATCAGGGAGGGCAT. This sequence joins TRBV13-3 and TRBJ2-7, with a weak D call TRBD1 (5 bases). Read sequence stops 4 residues before the CDR3 end, and the germline J gene provides the missing end. The germline CDR1 and CDR2 sequences are NNHDY and SYVADS. CDR3 length equals 13 residues.